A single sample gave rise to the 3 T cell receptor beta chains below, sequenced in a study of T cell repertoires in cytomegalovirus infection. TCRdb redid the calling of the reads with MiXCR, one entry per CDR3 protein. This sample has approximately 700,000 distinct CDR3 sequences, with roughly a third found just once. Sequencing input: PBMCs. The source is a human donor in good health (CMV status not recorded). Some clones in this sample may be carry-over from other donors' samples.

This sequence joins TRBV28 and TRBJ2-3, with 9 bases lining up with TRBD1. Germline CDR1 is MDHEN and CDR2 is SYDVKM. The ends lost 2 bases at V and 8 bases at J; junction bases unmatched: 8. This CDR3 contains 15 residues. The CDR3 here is CASSLAPTGGGTQYF. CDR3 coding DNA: TGTGCCAGCAGTTTAGCCCCGACAGGGGGTGGTACGCAGTATTTT.

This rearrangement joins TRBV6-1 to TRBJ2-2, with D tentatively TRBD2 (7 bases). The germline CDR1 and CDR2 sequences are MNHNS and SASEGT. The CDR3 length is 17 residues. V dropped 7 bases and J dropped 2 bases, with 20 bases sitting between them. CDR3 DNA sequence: TGTGCCAGCACCCTAGGGGGGGCGGTACACAACACCGGGGAGCTGTTTTTT. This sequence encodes CASTLGGAVHNTGELFF.

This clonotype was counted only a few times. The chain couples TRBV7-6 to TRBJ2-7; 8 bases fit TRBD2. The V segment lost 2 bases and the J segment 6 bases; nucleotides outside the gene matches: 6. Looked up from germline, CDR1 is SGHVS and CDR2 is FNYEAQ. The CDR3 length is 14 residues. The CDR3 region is CASSLIGAGVEQYF. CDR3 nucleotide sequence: TGTGCCAGCAGCTTAATCGGAGCGGGAGTCGAGCAGTACTTC.